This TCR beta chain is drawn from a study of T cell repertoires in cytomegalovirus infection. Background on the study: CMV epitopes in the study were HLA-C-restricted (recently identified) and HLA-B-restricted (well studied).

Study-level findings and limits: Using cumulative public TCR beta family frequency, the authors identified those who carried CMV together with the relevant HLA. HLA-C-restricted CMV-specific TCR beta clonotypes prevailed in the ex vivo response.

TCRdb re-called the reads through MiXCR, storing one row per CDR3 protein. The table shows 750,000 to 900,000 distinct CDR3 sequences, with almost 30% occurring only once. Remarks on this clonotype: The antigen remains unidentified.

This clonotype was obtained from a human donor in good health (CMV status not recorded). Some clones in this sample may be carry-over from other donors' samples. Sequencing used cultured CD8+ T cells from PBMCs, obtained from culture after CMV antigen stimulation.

The CDR3 DNA reads TGCAGCGCCACCGAGGGGGATTACTATGGCTACACCTTC. This encodes CSATEGDYYGYTF. The chain carries TRBV29-1 and TRBJ1-2; D is possibly TRBD1 (6 bases). The germline gives CDR1 SQVTM, CDR2 ANQGSEA. V was trimmed by 7 bases and J by 3 bases, leaving 15 bases between them. The length of the CDR3 is 13 residues.